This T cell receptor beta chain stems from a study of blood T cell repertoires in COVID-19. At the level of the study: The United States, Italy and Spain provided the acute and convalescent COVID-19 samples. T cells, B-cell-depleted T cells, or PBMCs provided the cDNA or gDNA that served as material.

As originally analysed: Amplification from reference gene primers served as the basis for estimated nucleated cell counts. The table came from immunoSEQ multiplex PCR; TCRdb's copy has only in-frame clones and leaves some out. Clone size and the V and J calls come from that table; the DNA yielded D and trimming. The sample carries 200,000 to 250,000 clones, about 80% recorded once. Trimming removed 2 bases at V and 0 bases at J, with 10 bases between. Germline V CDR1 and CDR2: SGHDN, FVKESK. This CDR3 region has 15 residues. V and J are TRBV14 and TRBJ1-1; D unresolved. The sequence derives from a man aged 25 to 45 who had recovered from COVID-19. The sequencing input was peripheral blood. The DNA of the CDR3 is TGTGCCAGCAGCCAATCCCCCGGGATGAACACTGAAGCTTTCTTT. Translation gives CASSQSPGMNTEAFF.